These T cell receptor beta chains were read from a single sample in a study of multiple sclerosis patients with progressive multifocal leukoencephalopathy. This table comes from immunoSEQ multiplex PCR, and its TCRdb copy is limited to in-frame clones, with some not included. This sample carries some 28,000 clones, 85% of them seen once, and the ten largest clones take roughly an eighth. The material was PBMCs, obtained from a patient treated with natalizumab. The receptor source for this set is a woman aged 30 to 39 with progressive multifocal leukoencephalopathy. Both conserved end residues are part of each CDR3. A D gene is named only where the DNA matches it firmly. Size tells how often a clone was seen (once, few, many) or the class of an expanded clone, and some rows leave it out.

>.|16|TRBJ2-3|TRBV2|.
CASSESGGLITDTQYF
TGTGCCAGCAGTGAAAGTGGGGGGCTCATCACAGATACGCAGTATTTT
>.|15|TRBJ1-3|TRBV7-3|TRBD1
CASSWTQGAGNTIYF
TGTGCCAGCAGCTGGACCCAGGGGGCCGGAAACACCATATATTTT
>.|14|TRBJ2-6|TRBV28|.
CASSFRGGANVLTF
TGTGCCAGCAGTTTCAGGGGTGGGGCCAACGTCCTGACTTTC
>.|13|TRBJ2-7|TRBV7-2|TRBD2
CASSLGLAGAKYF
TGTGCCAGCAGCCTGGGACTAGCGGGAGCAAAGTACTTC
>.|13|TRBJ1-1|TRBV7-9|TRBD1
CASSLQGKNEAFF
TGTGCCAGCAGCCTACAGGGGAAGAATGAAGCTTTCTTT
>.|13|TRBJ1-1|TRBV6-1|.
CASHRVWDTEAFF
TGTGCCAGCCACAGGGTTTGGGACACTGAAGCTTTCTTT
>.|14|TRBJ1-5|TRBV6-1|.
CASSVGRSNQPQHF
TGTGCCAGCAGTGTGGGACGTAGCAATCAGCCCCAGCATTTT
>.|15|TRBJ1-4|TRBV6-1|TRBD1
CASTIWTGLFEKLFF
TGTGCCAGCACCATCTGGACAGGGCTCTTTGAAAAACTGTTTTTT
>.|15|TRBJ1-5|TRBV7-6|.
CASSLEPGENQPQHF
TGTGCCAGCAGCTTAGAGCCAGGGGAGAATCAGCCCCAGCATTTT
>once|14|TRBJ1-1|TRBV2|.
CASSLLTVNTEAFF
TGTGCCAGCAGTCTCCTGACAGTGAACACTGAAGCTTTCTTT
>.|14|TRBJ1-3|TRBV19|.
CASGREISGNTIYF
TGTGCCAGTGGTCGAGAAATCTCTGGAAACACCATATATTTT
>once|15|TRBJ1-2|TRBV5-6|.
CASSLSRTPGHGYTF
TGTGCCAGCAGCTTGTCACGGACGCCGGGGCATGGCTACACCTTC
>.|14|TRBJ1-1|TRBV7-9|TRBD1
CASSLQGASAEAFF
TGTGCCAGCAGCTTACAGGGGGCGAGCGCTGAAGCTTTCTTT
>.|15|TRBJ1-1|TRBV7-2|.
CASSLGWGSGTEAFF
TGTGCCAGCAGCTTAGGATGGGGATCGGGCACTGAAGCTTTCTTT
>.|15|TRBJ2-5|TRBV27|.
CASSPSGYGMKTQYF
TGTGCCAGCAGTCCATCAGGGTATGGTATGAAGACCCAGTACTTC
>.|15|TRBJ1-3|TRBV7-9|.
CASSLASPGGNTIYF
TGTGCCAGCAGCTTAGCGTCGCCCGGGGGAAACACCATATATTTT
>.|16|TRBJ2-7|TRBV7-3|TRBD1
CASSLIAGGGEHEQYF
TGTGCCAGCAGCTTAATAGCAGGGGGCGGGGAGCACGAGCAGTACTTC
>.|17|TRBJ2-1|TRBV6-1|.
CASSERGGNTLYNEQFF
TGTGCCAGCAGTGAAAGGGGGGGGAACACCTTATACAATGAGCAGTTCTTC
>.|18|TRBJ2-3|TRBV7-8|.
CASSTLRGRRNSTDTQYF
TGTGCCAGCAGCACACTGCGGGGGCGAAGAAATAGCACAGATACGCAGTATTTT
>.|15|TRBJ1-1|TRBV15|.
CATSRDAGANTEAFF
TGTGCCACCAGCAGAGATGCAGGGGCGAACACTGAAGCTTTCTTT
>.|17|TRBJ1-3|TRBV19|.
CASSSARDRQQPNTIYF
TGTGCCAGTAGTTCGGCGCGGGACCGGCAACAACCGAACACCATATATTTT
>.|16|TRBJ2-3|TRBV5-1|TRBD2
CASSLVAGEGTDTQYF
TGCGCCAGCAGCTTGGTGGCGGGAGAAGGCACAGATACGCAGTATTTT